The 12 T cell receptor beta chains below all came from one sample that was sequenced in a study of identical twins. Each CDR3 protein gets one entry after TCRdb re-called the 5' RACE reads with MiXCR. Of hundreds of thousands of distinct CDR3 sequences listed, around 6% are singletons. The sample taken for sequencing was naive T cells sorted from blood. Source of these receptors: a man between 18 and 29 years old in good health.

The gene calls are TRBV15 and TRBJ1-2; perhaps TRBD1 as D (5 bases). V lost 4 bases and J lost 2, with 8 bases in between. The germline gives CDR1 LNHNV, CDR2 YYDKDF (reference sequence). The CDR3 has 13 amino acids. DNA for the CDR3: TGTGCCACCAGCAAGGCAGGGAACTATGGCTACACCTTC. The encoded protein is CATSKAGNYGYTF.

In its sample, this clonotype was seen many times. The chain combines TRBV2 with TRBJ2-3, with D unclear. V shed 6 bases and J shed 0 bases, with 10 bases lying between them. The CDR3 runs 14 residues. Germline assignment: CDR1 SNHLY and CDR2 FYNNEI. The CDR3 protein is CASRATSSTDTQYF. CDR3 nucleotides: TGTGCCAGCAGGGCAACCTCTAGCACAGATACGCAGTATTTT.

This clonotype was detected ten times or more. The J gene is TRBJ2-7, the V gene TRBV10-3; TRBD2 might be the D (6 bases). The CDR3 runs 12 residues. Germline CDR1 and CDR2: ENHRY and SYGVKD. V lost 8 bases and J lost 3, with 11 bases in between. The CDR3 loop reads CAIGDWDYEQYV. Here the CDR3 DNA reads TGTGCCATCGGGGACTGGGACTACGAGCAGTACGTC.

This clonotype came up many times. V is TRBV29-1 and J is TRBJ2-1; D is unclear. The CDR3 has 10 residues. Germline values: CDR1 SQVTM, CDR2 ANQGSEA. Trimming took 6 bases from V and 5 from J, leaving 5 bases between them. CDR3 sequence: CSVRNNEQFF. For the CDR3, the DNA is TGCAGCGTCCGGAACAATGAGCAGTTCTTC.

This clonotype turned up a few times. This chain uses TRBV15 with TRBJ2-3; D not certain. The CDR3 has 15 residues. Germline values: CDR1 LNHNV, CDR2 YYDKDF (reference sequence). V lost 0 bases to trimming and J lost 6 bases, with 13 bases between them. The chain's CDR3 is CATSRDPRAGDTQYF. The CDR3 DNA reads as TGTGCCACCAGCAGAGACCCTCGGGCCGGGGATACGCAGTATTTT.

The V gene is TRBV20-1, the J gene TRBJ2-1; 8 bases are a match to TRBD2. The germline V gene has CDR1 DFQATT and CDR2 SNEGSKA (reference sequence). The CDR3 totals 14 residues. After removal of 3 bases from V and 8 bases from J, the junction contained 9 bases not matched to a gene. The chain's CDR3 is CSASWSGGVDEQFF. CDR3 DNA: TGCAGTGCTAGTTGGTCGGGAGGGGTCGATGAGCAGTTCTTC.

This clonotype appeared many times. The chain couples TRBV12-3 or TRBV12-4 to TRBJ2-5, with 8 bases fitting TRBD1. V lost 6 bases, J lost 0 bases, and 3 bases stayed unmatched. The CDR3 length is 14 residues. Here the CDR3 reads CASSRTGNQETQYF. The CDR3 region has the DNA TGTGCCAGCAGCAGGACAGGGAACCAAGAGACCCAGTACTTC.

The J gene is TRBJ2-4, the V gene TRBV7-2; D possibly corresponds to TRBD2 (5 bases). V was cut by 5 bases and J by 7 bases, with 9 bases left in between. From germline, CDR1 is SGHTA and CDR2 FQGNSA. This CDR3 contains 12 residues. The DNA of the CDR3 is TGTGCCAGCAGCCCTGGGAGCAACATTCAGTACTTC. Protein sequence: CASSPGSNIQYF.

A few counts support this clonotype. This rearrangement joins TRBV12-3 or TRBV12-4 to TRBJ1-1; a possible D gene is TRBD1 (5 bases). The CDR3 has 13 amino acids. The V gene lost 4 bases and the J gene lost 5 bases, with 11 bases spanning the gap. Here the CDR3 reads CASSWRGGTEAFF. In nucleotides, the CDR3 is TGTGCCAGCAGTTGGCGGGGGGGGACTGAAGCTTTCTTT.

This chain connects TRBV20-1 to TRBJ2-1, with 7 bases matching TRBD2. The CDR3 length is 13 residues. The germline gives CDR1 DFQATT, CDR2 SNEGSKA (reference sequence). V trimming: 4 bases; J trimming: 3 bases; junction bases outside the gene matches: 3. The CDR3 nucleotides are TGCAGTGCTAAGCGGGGTAGCTACAATGAGCAGTTCTTC. Residues: CSAKRGSYNEQFF.

This clonotype showed up many times. The chain couples TRBV7-9 to TRBJ2-5; weak D call: TRBD1 (5 bases). Germline assignment: CDR1 SEHNR and CDR2 FQNEAQ (reference sequence). The CDR3 is 13 residues long. V dropped 6 bases and J dropped 2 bases, with 10 bases sitting between them. The CDR3 nucleotides read TGTGCCAGCAGACCAGACAGTCAAGAGACCCAGTACTTC. Its protein product is CASRPDSQETQYF.

This clonotype was observed many times. The V call is TRBV12-3 or TRBV12-4, the J call TRBJ2-3; 9 positions match TRBD2. V was clipped by 0 bases and J by 2 bases; unmatched bases: 6. The CDR3 has 17 residues. Written as DNA, the CDR3 is TGTGCCAGCAGTTTAGCGCGACTAGCGGACCACACAGATACGCAGTATTTT. Translating gives CASSLARLADHTDTQYF.